This T cell receptor beta chain was identified in a study of CD8 T cells in Susac syndrome. Sequencing of TCR beta, carried out with a high-throughput approach, was applied to CD8+ and CD4+ T cells from the blood. This CDR3 spans 14 amino acids. V was shortened by 8 bases and J by 0 bases, with 13 bases between the two germline ends. Looked up from germline, CDR1 is MNHEY and CDR2 is SVGEGT. Reverse transcription of roughly 0.45 to 1 ug RNA was performed with random hexamers. TCRdb itself ran the immunoSEQ multiplex PCR reads through MiXCR, one entry per CDR3 protein. The table includes 160,000 or so distinct CDR3 sequences, about 90% detected once.

The sequencing input was CD4+ T cells from PBMCs. The TCR sequence derives from a human donor in good health. The genes are TRBV6-2 or TRBV6-3 and TRBJ1-1; tentative D call: TRBD1 (5 bases). The CDR3 DNA reads TGTGCCAGCCGGGGCAGCGATATGAACACTGAAGCTTTCTTT. This codes for CASRGSDMNTEAFF.